The T cell receptor (beta chain) under discussion was sequenced for a study of cytomegalovirus exposure and HLA in healthy donors. A multiplex PCR was run with 60 Vbeta primers and 13 Jbeta primers. Profiling relied on immunoSEQ multiplex PCR, and the TCRdb table lists in-frame clones only, not all of them. Counted here are 200,000 or so clones, approximately 81% occurring once; the ten biggest clones make up roughly 2.1%. The CDR3 loop spans 13 amino acids. The ends were cut back, 7 bases at V and 4 bases at J, with 11 bases in the middle. Germline CDR1 and CDR2: MNHEY and SMNVEV (reference sequence).

Sequencing used PBMCs. This clonotype was obtained from a woman in her late teens or twenties in good health and CMV-seropositive. The chain couples TRBV27 to TRBJ2-1; no clear D gene. CDR3 amino acids: CASTLKGYNEQFF. As DNA, the CDR3 is TGTGCCAGCACACTAAAAGGATACAATGAGCAGTTCTTC.